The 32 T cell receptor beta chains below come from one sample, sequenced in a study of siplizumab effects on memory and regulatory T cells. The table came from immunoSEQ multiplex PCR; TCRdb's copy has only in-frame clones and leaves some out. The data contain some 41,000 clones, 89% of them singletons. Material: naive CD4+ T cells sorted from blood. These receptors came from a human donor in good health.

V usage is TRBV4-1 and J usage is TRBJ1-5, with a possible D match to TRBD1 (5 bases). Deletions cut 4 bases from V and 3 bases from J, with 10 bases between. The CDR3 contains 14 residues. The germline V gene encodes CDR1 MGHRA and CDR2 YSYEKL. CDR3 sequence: CASSRSGPNQPQHF. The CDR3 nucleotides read TGCGCCAGCAGCCGCTCAGGGCCCAATCAGCCCCAGCATTTT.

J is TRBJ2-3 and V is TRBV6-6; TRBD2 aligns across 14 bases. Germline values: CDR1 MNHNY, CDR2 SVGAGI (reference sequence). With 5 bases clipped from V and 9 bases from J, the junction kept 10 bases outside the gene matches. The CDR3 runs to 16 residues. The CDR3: CASSHGTSGGLGTQYF. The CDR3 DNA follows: TGTGCCAGCAGTCACGGGACTAGCGGGGGACTGGGGACGCAGTATTTT.

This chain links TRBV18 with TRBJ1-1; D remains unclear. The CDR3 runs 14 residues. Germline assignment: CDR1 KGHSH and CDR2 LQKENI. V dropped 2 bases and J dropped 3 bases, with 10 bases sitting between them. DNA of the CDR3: TGTGCCAGCTCACCAGAAAGGGCCCACACTGAAGCTTTCTTT. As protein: CASSPERAHTEAFF.

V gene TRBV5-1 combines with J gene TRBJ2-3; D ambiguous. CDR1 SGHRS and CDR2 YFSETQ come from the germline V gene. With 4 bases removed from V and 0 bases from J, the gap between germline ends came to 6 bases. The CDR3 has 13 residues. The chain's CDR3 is CASSVPSTDTQYF. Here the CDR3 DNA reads TGCGCCAGCAGCGTTCCTAGCACAGATACGCAGTATTTT.

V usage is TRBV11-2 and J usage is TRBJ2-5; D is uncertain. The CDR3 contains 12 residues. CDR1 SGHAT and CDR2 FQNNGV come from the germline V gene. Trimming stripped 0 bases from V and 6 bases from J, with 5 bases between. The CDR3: CASSLDQQTQYF. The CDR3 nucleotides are TGTGCCAGCAGCTTAGATCAGCAGACCCAGTACTTC.

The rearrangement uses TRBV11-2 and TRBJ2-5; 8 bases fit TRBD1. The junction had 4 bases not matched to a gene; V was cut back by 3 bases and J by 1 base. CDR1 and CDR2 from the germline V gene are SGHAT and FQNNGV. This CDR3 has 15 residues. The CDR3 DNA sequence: TGTGCCAGCAGCTTCGACAGGGGTGTCCAAGAGACCCAGTACTTC. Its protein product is CASSFDRGVQETQYF.

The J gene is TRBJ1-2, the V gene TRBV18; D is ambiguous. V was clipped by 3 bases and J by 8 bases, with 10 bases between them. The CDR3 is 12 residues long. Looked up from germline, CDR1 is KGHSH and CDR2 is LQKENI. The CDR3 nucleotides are TGTGCCAGCTCACCTGCGAGAGGCGGCTACACCTTC. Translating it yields CASSPARGGYTF.

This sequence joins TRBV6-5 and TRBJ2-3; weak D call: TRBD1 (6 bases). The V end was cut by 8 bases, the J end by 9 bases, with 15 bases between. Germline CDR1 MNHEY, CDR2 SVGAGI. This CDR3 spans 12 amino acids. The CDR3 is CASGRGGITQYF. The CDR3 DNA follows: TGTGCCAGCGGACGAGGGGGAATAACGCAGTATTTT.

The DNA for the CDR3 is TGCGCCAGCAGCTTGGAGACAGGGCGAGAGCAGTACTTC. Its translation: CASSLETGREQYF. J is TRBJ2-7 and V is TRBV5-1; 7 bases align to TRBD1. The germline gives CDR1 SGHRS, CDR2 YFSETQ. This CDR3 is built from 13 residues. Losses at the gene ends were 0 bases for V and 7 bases for J; bases not matched to a gene: 4.

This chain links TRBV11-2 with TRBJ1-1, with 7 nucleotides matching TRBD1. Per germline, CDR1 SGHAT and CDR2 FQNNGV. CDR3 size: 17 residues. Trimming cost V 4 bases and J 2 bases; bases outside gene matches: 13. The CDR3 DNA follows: TGTGCCAGCAGCTCACGCCGTCCAGGGGGTTTCAACACTGAAGCTTTCTTT. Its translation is CASSSRRPGGFNTEAFF. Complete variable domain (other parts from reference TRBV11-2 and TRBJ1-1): EAGVAQSPRYKIIEKRQSVAFWCNPISGHATLYWYQQILGQGPKLLIQFQNNGVVDDSQLPKDRFSAERLKGVDSTLKIQPAKLEDSAVYLCASSSRRPGGFNTEAFFGQGTRLTVV.

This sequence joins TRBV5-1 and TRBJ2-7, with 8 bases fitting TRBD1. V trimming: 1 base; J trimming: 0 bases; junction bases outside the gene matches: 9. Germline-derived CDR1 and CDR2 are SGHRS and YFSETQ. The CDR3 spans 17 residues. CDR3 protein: CASSLQPGTGRSYEQYF. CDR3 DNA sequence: TGCGCCAGCAGCTTGCAACCCGGGACAGGACGCTCCTACGAGCAGTACTTC.

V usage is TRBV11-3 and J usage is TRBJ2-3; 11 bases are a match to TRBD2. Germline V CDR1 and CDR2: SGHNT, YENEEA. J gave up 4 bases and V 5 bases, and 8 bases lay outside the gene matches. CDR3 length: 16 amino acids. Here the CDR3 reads CASSALAGGKADTQYF. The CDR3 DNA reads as TGTGCCAGCAGCGCTCTAGCGGGGGGAAAGGCAGATACGCAGTATTTT. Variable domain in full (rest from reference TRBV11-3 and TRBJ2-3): EAGVVQSPRYKIIEKKQPVAFWCNPISGHNTLYWYLQNLGQGPELLIRYENEEAVDDSQLPKDRFSAERLKGVDSTLKIQPAELGDSAVYLCASSALAGGKADTQYFGPGTRLTVL.

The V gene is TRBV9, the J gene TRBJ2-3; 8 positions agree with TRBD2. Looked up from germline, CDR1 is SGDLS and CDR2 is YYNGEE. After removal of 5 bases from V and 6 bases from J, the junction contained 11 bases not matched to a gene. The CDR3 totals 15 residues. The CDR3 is CASSAQGLVADTQYF. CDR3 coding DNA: TGTGCCAGCAGTGCCCAGGGACTAGTTGCGGATACGCAGTATTTT.

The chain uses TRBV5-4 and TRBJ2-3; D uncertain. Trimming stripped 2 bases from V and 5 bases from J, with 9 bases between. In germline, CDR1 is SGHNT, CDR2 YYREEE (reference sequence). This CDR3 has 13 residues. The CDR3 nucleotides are TGTGCCAGCAGCTTCCACAGAGGAGATACGCAGTATTTT. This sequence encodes CASSFHRGDTQYF.

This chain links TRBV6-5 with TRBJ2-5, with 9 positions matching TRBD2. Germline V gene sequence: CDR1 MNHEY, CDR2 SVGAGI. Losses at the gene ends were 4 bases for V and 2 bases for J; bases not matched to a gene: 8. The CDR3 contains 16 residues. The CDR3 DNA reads TGTGCCAGCAGTTCCCGGCTAGCGGGGAGACAAGAGACCCAGTACTTC. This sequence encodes CASSSRLAGRQETQYF.

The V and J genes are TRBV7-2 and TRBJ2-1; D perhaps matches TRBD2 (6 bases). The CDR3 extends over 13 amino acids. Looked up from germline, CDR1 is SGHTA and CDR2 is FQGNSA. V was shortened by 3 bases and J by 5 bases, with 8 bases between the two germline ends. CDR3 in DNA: TGTGCCAGCAGCTTGGGACTGAACAATGAGCAGTTCTTC. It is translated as CASSLGLNNEQFF.

The CDR3 bases are TGTGCCAGCAGTTACCCACAGGGAGCCTCCTACGAGCAGTACTTC. This encodes CASSYPQGASYEQYF. V is TRBV6-5 and J is TRBJ2-7, with TRBD1 as a possible D gene (6 bases). The length of the CDR3 is 15 residues. Trimming took off 2 bases at V and 0 bases at J, with 11 bases between the two ends. Germline-derived CDR1 and CDR2 are MNHEY and SVGAGI.

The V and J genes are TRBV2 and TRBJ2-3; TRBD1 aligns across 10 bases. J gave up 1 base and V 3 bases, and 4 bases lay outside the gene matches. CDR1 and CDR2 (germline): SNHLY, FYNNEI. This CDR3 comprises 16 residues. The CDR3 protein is CASSELTGGGTDTQYF. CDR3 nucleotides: TGTGCCAGCAGTGAGCTGACAGGGGGCGGCACAGATACGCAGTATTTT.

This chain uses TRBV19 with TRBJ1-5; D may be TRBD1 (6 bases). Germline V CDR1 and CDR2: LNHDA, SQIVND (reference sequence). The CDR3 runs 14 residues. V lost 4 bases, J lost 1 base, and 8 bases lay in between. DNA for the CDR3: TGTGCCAGTAGTAATCAGGGGAGCAATCAGCCCCAGCATTTT. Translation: CASSNQGSNQPQHF.

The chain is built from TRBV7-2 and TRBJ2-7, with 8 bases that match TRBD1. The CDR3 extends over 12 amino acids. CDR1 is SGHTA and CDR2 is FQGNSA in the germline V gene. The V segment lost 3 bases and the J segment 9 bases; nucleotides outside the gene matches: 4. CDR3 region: CASSFSGGWQYF. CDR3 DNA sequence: TGTGCCAGCAGCTTCTCAGGGGGCTGGCAGTACTTC.

The CDR3 coding sequence is TGCGCCAGCAGCCTTAGGGGGGTCACAGATACGCAGTATTTT. This sequence encodes CASSLRGVTDTQYF. The chain couples TRBV5-1 to TRBJ2-3; tentatively, D is TRBD1 or TRBD2 (6 bases each). Germline CDR1 is SGHRS and CDR2 is YFSETQ. V lost 4 bases and J 2 bases, leaving 11 bases between the germline ends. The CDR3 covers 14 residues.

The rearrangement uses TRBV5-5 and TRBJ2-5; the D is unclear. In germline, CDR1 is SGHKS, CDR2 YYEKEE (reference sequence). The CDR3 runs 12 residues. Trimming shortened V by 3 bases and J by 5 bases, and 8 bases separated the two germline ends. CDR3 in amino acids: CASSSRRETQYF. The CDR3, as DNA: TGTGCCAGCAGCTCGCGGCGGGAGACCCAGTACTTC.

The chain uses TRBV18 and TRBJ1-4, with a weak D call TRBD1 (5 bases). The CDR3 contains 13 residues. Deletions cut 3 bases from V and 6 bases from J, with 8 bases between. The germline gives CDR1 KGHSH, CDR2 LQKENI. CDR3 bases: TGTGCCAGCTCACCCGGGGGGTATGAAAAACTGTTTTTT. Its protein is CASSPGGYEKLFF. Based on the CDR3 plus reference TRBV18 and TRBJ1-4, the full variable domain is NAGVMQNPRHLVRRRGQEARLRCSPMKGHSHVYWYRQLPEEGLKFMVYLQKENIIDESGMPKERFSAEFPKEGPSILRIQQVVRGDSAAYFCASSPGGYEKLFFGSGTQLSVL.

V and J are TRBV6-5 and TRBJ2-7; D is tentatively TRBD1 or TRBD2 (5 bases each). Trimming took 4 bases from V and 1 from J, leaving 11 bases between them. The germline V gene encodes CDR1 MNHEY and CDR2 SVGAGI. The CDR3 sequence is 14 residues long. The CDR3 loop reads CASSWGYGSYEQYF. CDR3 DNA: TGTGCCAGCAGTTGGGGGTATGGTTCCTACGAGCAGTACTTC.

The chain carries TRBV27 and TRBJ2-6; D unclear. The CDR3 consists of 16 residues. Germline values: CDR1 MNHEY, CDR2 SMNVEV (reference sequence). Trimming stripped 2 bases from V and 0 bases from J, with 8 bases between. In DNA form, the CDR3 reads TGTGCCAGCAGTTTAACCAGGCCCTCTGGGGCCAACGTCCTGACTTTC. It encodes CASSLTRPSGANVLTF.

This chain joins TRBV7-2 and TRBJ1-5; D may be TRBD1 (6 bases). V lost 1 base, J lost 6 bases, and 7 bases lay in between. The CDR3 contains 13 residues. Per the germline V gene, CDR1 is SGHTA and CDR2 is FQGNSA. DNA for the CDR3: TGTGCCAGCAGCTTAGAGGGGGGTCAGCCCCAGCATTTT. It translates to CASSLEGGQPQHF.

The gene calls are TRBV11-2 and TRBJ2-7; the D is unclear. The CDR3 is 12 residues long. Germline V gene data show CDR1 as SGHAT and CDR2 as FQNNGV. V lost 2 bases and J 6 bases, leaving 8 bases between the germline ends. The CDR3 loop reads CASSLIKGEQYF. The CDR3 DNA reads TGTGCCAGCAGCTTAATAAAGGGCGAGCAGTACTTC.

The CDR3 is CASSRRDEQFF. CDR3 nucleotide sequence: TGTGCCAGCAGTCGACGGGATGAGCAGTTCTTC. V gene TRBV6-5 combines with J gene TRBJ2-1; the D is unclear. CDR3 length: 11 residues. Between the trimmed V and J ends, which lost 5 bases and 8 bases, there was a span of 7 bases. CDR1 is MNHEY and CDR2 is SVGAGI in the germline V gene.

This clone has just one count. The CDR3 nucleotides are TGTGCCAGCAGCCAAGCAGGCAGGACCAGCACAGATACGCAGTATTTT. It is translated as CASSQAGRTSTDTQYF. The chain couples TRBV4-2 to TRBJ2-3; no reliable D call. This CDR3 contains 16 residues. Looked up from germline, CDR1 is LGHNA and CDR2 is YNFKEQ. With 1 base removed from V and 0 bases from J, the gap between germline ends came to 11 bases.

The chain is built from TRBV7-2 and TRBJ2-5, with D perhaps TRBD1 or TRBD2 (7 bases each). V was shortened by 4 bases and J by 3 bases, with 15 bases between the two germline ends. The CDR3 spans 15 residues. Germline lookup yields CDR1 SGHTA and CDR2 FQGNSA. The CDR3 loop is CASSSQGGKKETQYF. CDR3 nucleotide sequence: TGTGCCAGCAGCTCTCAGGGGGGGAAAAAAGAGACCCAGTACTTC.

The CDR3 DNA sequence: TGTGCCAGCAGTTACAATTCGGGAAACACAGATACGCAGTATTTT. Protein: CASSYNSGNTDTQYF. This sequence joins TRBV6-5 and TRBJ2-3; TRBD2 might be the D (5 bases). Germline V gene lookup returns CDR1 MNHEY and CDR2 SVGAGI. The ends were cut back, 2 bases at V and 2 bases at J, with 11 bases in the middle. This CDR3 is built from 15 residues.

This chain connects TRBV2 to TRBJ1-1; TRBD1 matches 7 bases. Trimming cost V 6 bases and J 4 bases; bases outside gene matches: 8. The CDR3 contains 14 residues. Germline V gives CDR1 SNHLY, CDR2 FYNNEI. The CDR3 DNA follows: TGTGCCAGCAGGACTCAGGGGGATATCACTGAAGCTTTCTTT. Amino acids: CASRTQGDITEAFF.